This note documents a single TCR beta chain sequence. There is no known antigen for this receptor. One base away there is no much larger clone; base qualities are not given. Other DNA sequences in the sample encode the same CDR3. The data originate from a study of shared clonotypes between healthy human individuals (dated by TCRdb to the early 2020s). Notes on the research overall: A couple of women and a few men aged 18 to 49 years were included in the cohort. The study deeply sequenced blood TCR repertoires of five healthy adults to estimate repertoire size and the extent of clonotype sharing between individuals. To increase sequencing depth and limit assay-specific biases, different laboratories used diverse techniques to prepare libraries and sequence TCR repertoires. Per donor, leukapheresis produced somewhere between about 0.85 and 8.9 billion PBMCs.

TCR CDR3 regions were amplified from genomic DNA by multiplex PCR using the deep immunoSEQ assay. Extracted genomic DNA from each cell subset was spread evenly across all wells of several immunoSEQ 96-well plates, with each plate serving as a replicate. For unsorted PBMC, approximately 0.3 ug of genomic DNA, equivalent to 30,000 to 35,000 T cell genomes, went into each replicate PCR. Unsorted PBMC genomic DNA was sequenced across ten immunoSEQ deep assay plates. Purified libraries were quantified with a Qubit 3.0 fluorometer, sized on a Bioanalyzer 2100, and re-quantified with the KAPA Library Quantification kit. Each immunoSEQ 96-well plate was sequenced on its own single-read 150-cycle Illumina NextSeq 550 flow cell. As for the authors' bioinformatics: Because only junctional sequences without quality scores were contained in the immunoSEQ output, filtering matching that applied to full-length reads could not be performed. Sequences were annotated with PyIR, a Python wrapper for IgBLAST v1.9, and V/J genes and CDR3 were assigned using IMGT germline references. Reads were filtered out if the reads had weak V/J assignments (E-value above 1e-6), no CDR3, stop codons, out-of-frame junctions, or ambiguous translated residues. V3J clonotypes were defined by identical inferred V gene, J gene, and CDR3 amino acid sequence. The percentage overlap between two repertoires was calculated by dividing the number of shared unique clonotypes by the size of the smaller repertoire. Richness of each repertoire was evaluated using RTK rarefaction, the Chao1 estimator, and Recon v2.1 estimates of unobserved clonotypes. The source is immuneACCESS, and TCRdb retained only in-frame sequences with V and J called. Part of the clones is not carried over; for the studies checked, unresolved V genes explain less than half of this, and the remainder is unexplained. V and J calls and clone size are as listed in that table; D and trimming were resolved from the DNA. A total of about 490,000 clones appear in this sample, 70% to 85% of them only once. The ten largest make up approximately 12% of the sample.

The cysteine opens and the phenylalanine closes a CDR3 of 14 amino acids. Only the CDR3 portion is preserved as DNA: 42 bases, with reading frame beginning at the first base. At the junction V is shortened by 1 base and J by 3 bases; bases outside the gene matches: 2. Looking up the germline V gene yields CDR1 SGHTA and CDR2 FQGNSA. The study at large found these results: Sampling was restricted to blood, and TCR repertoires in tissues likely differ from the TCR repertoires found in blood. The small number of donors limited the genetic and exposure-history diversity represented. Pairwise subsampling led to the expectation that sequencing depth would affect the degree of clonotype sharing among donors.

The donors were healthy, HIV-negative adults who had no recently reported acute infections or vaccinations. Every donor was a Caucasian adult residing in Nashville, Tennessee, USA. For unsorted samples, tens of millions of PBMCs were counted, and genomic DNA was extracted using the QIAamp DNA Blood Mini kit. After blood collection by leukapheresis, PBMCs were isolated using Ficoll-Histopaque density gradient centrifugation and then cryopreserved in the vapor phase of liquid nitrogen. Rearrangement joined TRBV7-2 to TRBJ2-7; TRBD2 agrees with 8 junctional bases. This clonotype was obtained from a woman in her thirties or forties in good health. Some clones in this sample may be carry-over from other donors' samples. The sequenced sample was PBMCs. CDR3 sequence: CASSLGGTSYEQYF. The nucleotide sequence reads as follows: TGTGCCAGCAGCTTAGGTGGGACTAGCTACGAGCAGTACTTC. Reference TRBV7-2 and TRBJ2-7 proteins supply the regions before and after the CDR3; the full variable domain is: GAGVSQSPSNKVTEKGKDVELRCDPISGHTALYWYRQSLGQGLEFLIYFQGNSAPDKSGLPSDRFSAERTGGSVSTLTIQRTQQEDSAVYLCASSLGGTSYEQYFGPGTRLTVT.